The 32 T cell receptor beta chains given below trace back to one sample, sequenced in a study of blood T cell repertoires in COVID-19 (dated by TCRdb to 2020 to 2022). Library preparation employed the immunoSEQ multiplex PCR assay. The table comes from immuneACCESS by way of TCRdb, which keeps in-frame sequences with V and J called. Part of the clones is missing from these tables; in studies checked, under half for an unresolved V gene and the rest for unknown reasons. The sample table records some 250,000 clones; approximately 85% of these occur just once. The ten largest clones represent approximately 2% of the sample. The specimen sequenced was PBMCs or T cells enriched from blood (not recorded which). Receptors originate from a woman aged 50 to 60 who had recovered from COVID-19.

Only a few counts were recorded for this clone. The chain links TRBV19 to TRBJ2-7; 8 bases match TRBD2. This CDR3 contains 16 residues. Germline CDR1 reads LNHDA; CDR2 reads SQIVND (reference sequence). The junction had 16 bases not matched to a gene; V was cut back by 5 bases and J by 7 bases. CDR3 amino acids: CASSATSGNFPVEQYF. The CDR3 DNA reads as TGTGCCAGTAGTGCTACTAGCGGAAACTTCCCGGTAGAGCAGTACTTC.

The chain carries TRBV10-3 and TRBJ2-1, with 9 nucleotides matching TRBD2. Germline-derived CDR1 and CDR2 are ENHRY and SYGVKD. This CDR3 spans 16 amino acids. V gave up 3 bases and J gave up 0 bases; unmatched junction bases: 3. CDR3 residues: CAISELAGVSYNEQFF. The CDR3 region has the DNA TGTGCCATCAGTGAATTAGCGGGAGTCTCCTACAATGAGCAGTTCTTC.

The J gene is TRBJ1-5, the V gene TRBV19, with D perhaps TRBD1 (6 bases). Germline values: CDR1 LNHDA, CDR2 SQIVND (reference sequence). V dropped 4 bases and J dropped 0 bases, with 13 bases sitting between them. This CDR3 is 16 amino acids long. The chain's CDR3 is CASSRGHSGSNQPQHF. Here the CDR3 DNA reads TGTGCCAGTAGTAGGGGACATTCGGGTAGCAATCAGCCCCAGCATTTT.

The rearrangement links TRBV3-1 (or the pseudogene TRBV3-2) to TRBJ2-7, with D unresolved. The germline V gene has CDR1 LGHDT and CDR2 YNNKEL (reference sequence). Deletions cut 0 bases from V and 3 bases from J, with 6 bases between. The CDR3 extends over 13 amino acids. CDR3 loop: CASSQEGSYEQYF. The DNA of the CDR3 is TGTGCCAGCAGCCAAGAGGGCAGCTACGAGCAGTACTTC.

Only one count was recorded for this clone. The rearrangement uses TRBV5-6 and TRBJ2-7, with 8 bases aligning to TRBD1. In germline, CDR1 is SGHDT, CDR2 YYEEEE. With 3 bases clipped from V and 3 bases from J, the junction kept 11 bases outside the gene matches. CDR3 size: 16 residues. The CDR3 DNA reads as TGTGCCAGCAGCTCTGACCTCCGGGACAGGCACTACGAGCAGTACTTC. Protein: CASSSDLRDRHYEQYF. Complete variable domain (other parts from reference TRBV5-6 and TRBJ2-7): DAGVTQSPTHLIKTRGQQVTLRCSPKSGHDTVSWYQQALGQGPQFIFQYYEEEERQRGNFPDRFSGHQFPNYSSELNVNALLLGDSALYLCASSSDLRDRHYEQYFGPGTRLTVT.

The chain's CDR3 is CASSSAGAPNNSPLHF. The CDR3 region has the DNA TGTGCCAGCAGTTCCGCAGGGGCCCCCAATAATTCACCCCTCCACTTT. The chain uses TRBV28 and TRBJ1-6, with D perhaps matching TRBD1 (6 bases). Germline lookup yields CDR1 MDHEN and CDR2 SYDVKM. Trimming cost V 4 bases and J 5 bases, with 15 bases left between them. The CDR3 has 16 residues.

Regarding this clone: This same CDR3 is encoded by further DNA sequences in the sample. The V call is TRBV18, the J call TRBJ2-7, with 9 positions matching TRBD2. Germline assignment: CDR1 KGHSH and CDR2 LQKENI. J lost 1 base, V lost 3 bases, and 4 bases had no gene match. This CDR3 has 15 residues. The CDR3 nucleotides are TGTGCCAGCTCACCCGGCACTAGCGGGTCCTACGAGCAGTACTTC. Its protein is CASSPGTSGSYEQYF. Looking up the rest from reference TRBV18 and TRBJ2-7 gives the full variable domain: NAGVMQNPRHLVRRRGQEARLRCSPMKGHSHVYWYRQLPEEGLKFMVYLQKENIIDESGMPKERFSAEFPKEGPSILRIQQVVRGDSAAYFCASSPGTSGSYEQYFGPGTRLTVT.

The chain carries TRBV3-1 (or the pseudogene TRBV3-2) and TRBJ2-7; 13 bases map to TRBD2. CDR1 is LGHDT and CDR2 is YNNKEL in the germline V gene (reference sequence). CDR3 length: 19 residues. V trimming: 0 bases; J trimming: 4 bases; junction bases outside the gene matches: 12. The CDR3 sequence: CASSQEAPGLAGVPYEQYF. The CDR3 DNA reads TGTGCCAGCAGCCAAGAGGCCCCCGGACTAGCGGGAGTCCCGTACGAGCAGTACTTC.

This chain uses TRBV19 with TRBJ1-4; D not certain. CDR1 and CDR2 from the germline V gene are LNHDA and SQIVND (reference sequence). The CDR3 sequence is 16 residues long. V was shortened by 0 bases and J by 2 bases, with 10 bases between the two germline ends. This CDR3 is CASSIEGRRTNEKLFF. Here the CDR3 DNA reads TGTGCCAGTAGTATAGAAGGGAGGAGGACTAATGAAAAACTGTTTTTT. The whole variable domain, remainder taken from reference TRBV19 and TRBJ1-4, is DGGITQSPKYLFRKEGQNVTLSCEQNLNHDAMYWYRQDPGQGLRLIYYSQIVNDFQKGDIAEGYSVSREKKESFPLTVTSAQKNPTAFYLCASSIEGRRTNEKLFFGSGTQLSVL.

This clone was observed a few times. V gene TRBV28 combines with J gene TRBJ2-7, with 10 bases that match TRBD1. Trimming at V came to 0 bases and at J to 3 bases, leaving 5 bases not matched to a gene. The CDR3 contains 16 residues. Germline assignment: CDR1 MDHEN and CDR2 SYDVKM. The CDR3 is CASSLWGTGVIYEQYF. In nucleotides, the CDR3 is TGTGCCAGCAGTTTATGGGGGACAGGGGTCATCTACGAGCAGTACTTC.

Comment on this clone: An end of the junction does not agree with germline; a read error may underlie this. CDR3 DNA sequence: TGTGCTAGCAGCGAGGGACTAGCGGGAGTAAAAGAGACCCAGTACTTC. Amino acid sequence: CASSEGLAGVKETQYF. The chain employs TRBV7-7 and TRBJ2-5; 14 bases are a match to TRBD2. Germline loops: CDR1 SSHAT, CDR2 FNYEAQ (reference sequence). The CDR3 is made up of 16 amino acids.

This chain joins TRBV7-8 and TRBJ1-6; 7 bases map to TRBD1. This CDR3 has 14 amino acids. Germline loops: CDR1 SGHVS, CDR2 FQNEAQ. The V segment lost 1 base and the J segment 6 bases; nucleotides outside the gene matches: 0. The CDR3 region is CASSLDRGNSPLHF. The CDR3 DNA sequence: TGTGCCAGCAGCTTAGACAGGGGTAATTCACCCCTCCACTTT.

CDR3 in amino acids: CASSSGNEQFF. The CDR3 DNA is TGTGCCAGCAGTAGCGGGAATGAGCAGTTCTTC. The chain recombines TRBV2 with TRBJ2-1; D might be TRBD2 (6 bases). Per germline, CDR1 SNHLY and CDR2 FYNNEI. Trimming removed 5 bases from V and 7 bases from J, with 6 bases in between. CDR3 length: 11 amino acids.

The chain carries TRBV28 and TRBJ1-1; TRBD1 aligns across 8 bases. Germline values: CDR1 MDHEN, CDR2 SYDVKM. The junction had 6 bases not matched to a gene; V was cut back by 2 bases and J by 1 base. CDR3 length: 16 residues. CDR3 in amino acids: CASSLQGAQTNTEAFF. CDR3 DNA: TGTGCCAGCAGTTTACAGGGGGCTCAGACGAACACTGAAGCTTTCTTT.

The V gene is TRBV19, the J gene TRBJ2-7; perhaps TRBD1 as D (5 bases). V lost 1 base and J lost 4, with 14 bases in between. The germline V gene encodes CDR1 LNHDA and CDR2 SQIVND (reference sequence). The CDR3 runs to 15 residues. CDR3 bases: TGTGCCAGTAGTATAGCTGGGGCTGGTAGATACGAGCAGTACTTC. Translated: CASSIAGAGRYEQYF.

This sequence joins TRBV19 and TRBJ1-6; possibly TRBD1 for D (6 bases). This CDR3 has 14 amino acids. V lost 11 bases to trimming and J lost 10 bases, with 21 bases between them. In germline, CDR1 is LNHDA, CDR2 SQIVND (reference sequence). CDR3: CARGGGVGYSPLHF. CDR3 DNA sequence: TGTGCCCGAGGGGGAGGGGTGGGCTACTCACCCCTCCACTTT.

The chain links TRBV12-3 or TRBV12-4 to TRBJ1-2; D possibly corresponds to TRBD1 (5 bases). The CDR3 extends over 13 amino acids. With 5 bases removed from V and 1 base from J, the gap between germline ends came to 8 bases. The CDR3 nucleotides are TGTGCCAGCAGTATACAGGTTAACTATGGCTACACCTTC. It is translated as CASSIQVNYGYTF.

The gene calls are TRBV5-1 and TRBJ2-2; 7 bases map to TRBD2. From germline, CDR1 is SGHRS and CDR2 YFSETQ. This CDR3 spans 20 amino acids. J was trimmed by 3 bases and V by 0 bases; bases with no gene match: 17. CDR3 residues: CASSLGWRRLALGHTGELFF. The CDR3 DNA follows: TGCGCCAGCAGCTTGGGATGGAGGAGACTAGCCCTCGGGCACACCGGGGAGCTGTTTTTT.

This sequence joins TRBV2 and TRBJ1-5; TRBD1 is a possible D gene (5 bases). The CDR3 consists of 12 residues. The ends were cut back, 7 bases at V and 2 bases at J, with 6 bases in the middle. Germline CDR1 SNHLY, CDR2 FYNNEI. For the CDR3, the DNA is TGTGCCAGCAAAGGGGGCAATCAGCCCCAGCATTTT. Translating gives CASKGGNQPQHF.

The V and J genes are TRBV4-1 and TRBJ2-7, with 10 bases that match TRBD2. The CDR3 is made up of 13 amino acids. Germline V gene lookup returns CDR1 MGHRA and CDR2 YSYEKL. The trim removed 3 bases at V and 5 bases at J, leaving 1 base unmatched. As DNA, the CDR3 is TGCGCCAGCAGCCAGAGCGGGAGGGACGAGCAGTACTTC. Protein: CASSQSGRDEQYF.

In its sample, this clone was seen once. The chain is built from TRBV28 and TRBJ1-6; weak D call: TRBD1 (6 bases). V lost 3 bases to trimming and J lost 9 bases, with 21 bases between them. The CDR3 spans 17 residues. CDR1 is MDHEN and CDR2 is SYDVKM in the germline V gene. The CDR3, as DNA: TGTGCCAGCAGTTTCTCCGGGACAATCTTTTGGAGTTCACCCCTCCACTTT. Translating gives CASSFSGTIFWSSPLHF.

V gene TRBV10-2 combines with J gene TRBJ1-2; D might be TRBD1 (6 bases). The CDR3 contains 14 residues. The germline V gene has CDR1 WSHSY and CDR2 SAAADI. V was shortened by 3 bases and J by 1 base, with 9 bases between the two germline ends. The CDR3 coding sequence is TGCGCCAGCAGTGAAAACAGGGTTAACTATGGCTACACCTTC. Encoded protein: CASSENRVNYGYTF.

This clone occurred a few times. The CDR3 coding sequence is TGTGCCAGCAGCCCCCTCTACGAGCAGTACTTC. Amino acid sequence: CASSPLYEQYF. V usage is TRBV7-8 and J usage is TRBJ2-7; D gene ambiguous. Between the trimmed V and J ends, which lost 5 bases and 3 bases, there was a span of 5 bases. The CDR3 is made up of 11 amino acids. Germline lookup yields CDR1 SGHVS and CDR2 FQNEAQ.

This chain connects TRBV7-9 to TRBJ1-4, with TRBD1 matching over 10 bases. Germline CDR1 SEHNR, CDR2 FQNEAQ (reference sequence). V lost 5 bases and J lost 0; bases outside the gene matches: 3. The CDR3 runs to 16 residues. As DNA, the CDR3 is TGTGCCAGCAGCCATGGGACAGGGGCAACTAATGAAAAACTGTTTTTT. Translation gives CASSHGTGATNEKLFF.

V is TRBV24-1 and J is TRBJ1-2; possible D gene TRBD1, 6 bases. V was shortened by 12 bases and J by 5 bases, with 12 bases between the two germline ends. Germline-derived CDR1 and CDR2 are KGHDR and SFDVKD. CDR3 length equals 11 residues. CDR3 in DNA: TGTGCCTCCTCGGACAGATATGGCTACACCTTC. It yields the protein CASSDRYGYTF.

V usage is TRBV27 and J usage is TRBJ1-1; 11 positions agree with TRBD1. With 5 bases clipped from V and 2 bases from J, the junction kept 4 bases outside the gene matches. This CDR3 spans 15 amino acids. Germline assignment: CDR1 MNHEY and CDR2 SMNVEV (reference sequence). This chain's CDR3 is CASSTGTGGNTEAFF. The CDR3 region has the DNA TGTGCCAGCAGTACCGGGACAGGGGGAAACACTGAAGCTTTCTTT.

The chain employs TRBV5-8 and TRBJ1-4; no firm D call. Between the trimmed V and J ends, which lost 6 bases and 0 bases, there was a span of 18 bases. Germline CDR1 and CDR2: SGHTS and YDEGEE. The CDR3 spans 17 residues. The CDR3 DNA reads TGTGCCAGCATCCCCTTTGGGCGACGAGCAACTAATGAAAAACTGTTTTTT. Its translation: CASIPFGRRATNEKLFF.

The V and J genes are TRBV9 and TRBJ2-5, with D perhaps TRBD2 (5 bases). CDR3 length: 13 residues. Germline CDR1 is SGDLS and CDR2 is YYNGEE. The V gene lost 3 bases and the J gene lost 5 bases, with 11 bases spanning the gap. CDR3 DNA: TGTGCCAGCAGCGGCTGGGAGCGGGAGACCCAGTACTTC. Its translation is CASSGWERETQYF.

The rearrangement links TRBV2 to TRBJ2-7; maybe TRBD2 (5 bases). Trimming left V 6 bases short and J 2 bases short, with 14 bases between. This CDR3 spans 14 amino acids. Germline values: CDR1 SNHLY, CDR2 FYNNEI. CDR3 in DNA: TGTGCCAGCAGGGAGAGGGTGGCTACCTACGAGCAGTACTTC. Its translation: CASRERVATYEQYF. Full variable domain (outside the CDR3, taken from reference TRBV2 and TRBJ2-7): EPEVTQTPSHQVTQMGQEVILRCVPISNHLYFYWYRQILGQKVEFLVSFYNNEISEKSEIFDDQFSVERPDGSNFTLKIRSTKLEDSAMYFCASRERVATYEQYFGPGTRLTVT.

In the case of this clone: Other DNA sequences within the sample encode an identical CDR3. The chain couples TRBV5-1 to TRBJ1-2, with 7 bases that match TRBD1. V was pared by 4 bases and J by 3 bases, with 3 bases of the junction left unmatched. Germline CDR1 SGHRS, CDR2 YFSETQ. The CDR3 loop spans 13 amino acids. CDR3 coding DNA: TGCGCCAGCAGCCTCGGACAGGACTATGGCTACACCTTC. This codes for CASSLGQDYGYTF.

This chain joins TRBV9 and TRBJ2-1; 9 positions match TRBD2. V lost 4 bases and J lost 10; bases outside the gene matches: 15. There are 16 residues in the CDR3. CDR1 is SGDLS, CDR2 YYNGEE, per germline. The CDR3 sequence is CASSLPGLAGLGEQFF. The CDR3 DNA follows: TGTGCCAGCAGCTTACCGGGACTAGCTGGGTTGGGGGAGCAGTTCTTC.

The chain carries TRBV5-1 and TRBJ1-5; D is unresolved. The ends were cut back, 0 bases at V and 1 base at J, with 8 bases in the middle. The germline CDR1 and CDR2 sequences are SGHRS and YFSETQ. There are 15 residues in the CDR3. This chain's CDR3 is CASSLGPPSNQPQHF. Written as DNA, the CDR3 is TGCGCCAGCAGCTTGGGGCCGCCGAGCAATCAGCCCCAGCATTTT.